Listed below are T cell receptor beta chains from one sample, sequenced in a study of T cells in localized non-small cell lung cancer. Measured with immunoSEQ multiplex PCR; TCRdb has only the in-frame clones, and not every one. The repertoire holds about 23,000 clones, 85% to 90% seen once, with 13% in the top ten. The specimen was peripheral blood, collected before any cancer treatment. These TCRs come from a male donor aged 60 or over with stage I lung adenocarcinoma. CDR3s include the opening cysteine and the closing phenylalanine or tryptophan. The order of the fields is J gene, D gene, V gene, clone size, CDR3 protein, CDR3 DNA. The D gene is left open where the match is weak. Clone size, where shown, is once, few, many, or a class for clones that have expanded.

>TRBJ1-1|.|TRBV6-1|.
CASSDEGTMNTEAFF
TGTGCCAGCAGTGATGAGGGAACAATGAACACTGAAGCTTTCTTT
>TRBJ1-5|.|TRBV6-5|once
CASSLNAGDWHQPQHF
TGTGCCAGCAGTTTGAACGCAGGGGATTGGCATCAGCCCCAGCATTTT
>TRBJ1-5|.|TRBV11-1|once
CASSLERGQPQHF
TGTGCCAGCAGCTTAGAACGGGGGCAGCCCCAGCATTTT
>TRBJ1-1|.|TRBV30|.
CAWSGQVNTEAFF
TGTGCCTGGAGTGGGCAGGTGAACACTGAAGCTTTCTTT
>TRBJ1-1|TRBD1|TRBV4-1|.
CASSQAGRQGNTEAFF
TGCGCCAGCAGCCAAGCGGGCAGACAGGGCAACACTGAAGCTTTCTTT
>TRBJ1-4|.|TRBV29-1|once
CSVALGNGEKLFF
TGCAGCGTCGCCTTAGGGAATGGTGAAAAACTGTTTTTT
>TRBJ2-1|.|TRBV6-6|.
CASSFYNEQFF
TGTGCCAGCAGTTTCTACAATGAGCAGTTCTTC
>TRBJ1-1|.|TRBV6-1|.
CASRGSGGRSTEAFF
TGTGCCAGCAGAGGGTCCGGGGGCCGGAGCACTGAAGCTTTCTTT
>TRBJ2-1|TRBD1|TRBV6-1|.
CASSGGQAYNEQFF
TGTGCCAGCAGTGGGGGACAGGCCTACAATGAGCAGTTCTTC
>TRBJ2-1|.|TRBV30|.
CAWSPDSYNEQFF
TGTGCCTGGAGTCCGGACAGCTACAATGAGCAGTTCTTC
>TRBJ2-7|TRBD2|TRBV4-1|.
CASSQVGGRALNARYEQYF
TGCGCCAGCAGCCAAGTGGGCGGGAGGGCCCTCAACGCAAGGTACGAGCAGTACTTC
>TRBJ1-2|TRBD1|TRBV30|.
CAWSLTDRGPRGGYTF
TGTGCCTGGAGTCTCACGGACAGGGGGCCAAGAGGAGGCTACACCTTC
>TRBJ1-2|.|TRBV25-1|.
CASSEFRTTNYGYTF
TGTGCCAGCAGTGAATTTAGGACAACTAACTATGGCTACACCTTC
>TRBJ2-7|TRBD1|TRBV19|.
CASSIARDRNQQYF
TGTGCCAGTAGTATAGCTCGGGACAGAAATCAGCAGTACTTC
>TRBJ1-6|.|TRBV15|.
CATSRTRGGSPLHF
TGTGCCACCAGCAGAACCAGGGGAGGTTCACCCCTCCACTTT
>TRBJ1-1|.|TRBV10-3|.
CAITRRGGTESNTEAFF
TGTGCCATCACCCGGAGGGGGGGAACCGAATCAAACACTGAAGCTTTCTTT
>TRBJ1-1|.|TRBV28|.
CAGSKTTEAFF
TGTGCCGGCAGTAAAACCACTGAAGCTTTCTTT
>TRBJ2-1|.|TRBV28|.
CASSSDFSYNEQFF
TGTGCCAGCAGTTCAGACTTCTCCTACAATGAGCAGTTCTTC
>TRBJ1-5|.|TRBV18|.
CASSPMGVRDSNQPQHF
TGTGCCAGCTCACCAATGGGGGTGCGAGATAGCAATCAGCCCCAGCATTTT
>TRBJ2-3|.|TRBV7-2|.
CASSSTGLAPDTQYF
TGTGCCAGCAGCTCGACTGGCCTCGCCCCAGATACGCAGTATTTT
>TRBJ1-1|TRBD1|TRBV6-1|.
CASTQNRQGTEAFF
TGTGCCAGCACCCAAAACAGACAGGGCACTGAAGCTTTCTTT
>TRBJ1-2|.|TRBV28|few
CASRSGPAGYTF
TGTGCCAGCAGATCAGGGCCCGCTGGCTACACCTTC
>TRBJ1-2|TRBD1|TRBV19|.
CASSMGQDRGLDGYTF
TGTGCCAGTAGTATGGGTCAGGACAGGGGTTTGGATGGCTACACCTTC
>TRBJ2-3|.|TRBV7-2|.
CASSLQGFPSTDTQYF
TGTGCCAGCAGCTTACAGGGGTTTCCTAGCACAGATACGCAGTATTTT
>TRBJ1-1|TRBD1|TRBV10-3|once
CAIRQGANTEAFF
TGTGCCATCAGACAGGGGGCAAACACTGAAGCTTTCTTT
>TRBJ2-7|.|TRBV30|.
CAWETGSSYEQYF
TGTGCCTGGGAAACCGGGAGTTCCTACGAGCAGTACTTC
>TRBJ2-5|.|TRBV18|.
CASSPWTDQETQYF
TGTGCCAGCTCACCATGGACAGATCAAGAGACCCAGTACTTC
>TRBJ2-2|.|TRBV7-8|.
CASSPPPLLNTGELFF
TGTGCCAGCAGCCCCCCGCCCCTCCTAAACACCGGGGAGCTGTTTTTT
>TRBJ1-2|.|TRBV28|once
CASSPGVHGYTF
TGTGCCAGCAGTCCGGGGGTACATGGCTACACCTTC
>TRBJ2-1|.|TRBV5-1|once
CASSLGSGSDSYNEQFF
TGCGCCAGCAGCTTGGGGTCCGGGAGTGACTCCTACAATGAGCAGTTCTTC
>TRBJ1-6|TRBD1|TRBV15|.
CATSRDSGQGNSPLHF
TGTGCCACCAGCAGAGATTCGGGACAGGGGAATTCACCCCTCCACTTT
>TRBJ1-1|.|TRBV6-1|.
CASTTSRVNTEAFF
TGTGCCAGCACCACCTCCCGAGTGAACACTGAAGCTTTCTTT
>TRBJ1-1|.|TRBV15|once
CATSREEAPTEAFF
TGTGCCACCAGCAGAGAGGAAGCCCCAACGGAAGCTTTCTTT
>TRBJ1-1|.|TRBV5-6|.
CASSYRSTRNTEAFF
TGTGCCAGCAGCTACCGTTCTACGAGGAATACTGAAGCTTTCTTT
>TRBJ2-1|.|TRBV11-3|.
CASSAKSASNNEQFF
TGTGCCAGCAGCGCTAAAAGCGCCTCGAACAATGAGCAGTTCTTC
>TRBJ1-1|.|TRBV30|.
CAWSDSPNTEAFF
TGTGCCTGGAGTGACAGCCCTAACACTGAAGCTTTCTTT
>TRBJ2-3|TRBD2|TRBV9|.
CASRGTSETQYF
TGTGCCAGCAGGGGGACTAGCGAGACGCAGTATTTT
>TRBJ1-6|TRBD1|TRBV5-1|.
CASSLDPQGAVAGSYNSPLHF
TGCGCCAGCAGCTTGGACCCACAGGGGGCAGTGGCTGGGTCCTATAATTCACCCCTCCACTTT
>TRBJ2-3|TRBD2|TRBV11-3|.
CASSSGSGVTDTQYF
TGTGCCAGCAGCTCGGGTAGCGGGGTTACAGATACGCAGTATTTT
>TRBJ1-1|.|TRBV27|.
CASTPSVEGGEAFF
TGTGCCAGCACCCCCTCCGTTGAGGGGGGGGAAGCTTTCTTT
>TRBJ2-1|.|TRBV27|.
CASSLFTGEGNEQFF
TGTGCCAGCAGTTTGTTTACAGGGGAGGGCAATGAGCAGTTCTTC
>TRBJ1-1|.|TRBV15|few
CATSRGSGNTEAFF
TGTGCCACCAGCAGAGGTTCAGGGAACACTGAAGCTTTCTTT
>TRBJ1-1|.|TRBV7-6|.
CASSLNRPPGTEAFF
TGTGCCAGCAGCTTAAACAGGCCCCCGGGCACTGAAGCTTTCTTT
>TRBJ1-1|TRBD1|TRBV7-9|.
CASSHLDRGLNTEAFF
TGTGCCAGCAGCCACTTAGACAGGGGGCTAAACACTGAAGCTTTCTTT
>TRBJ1-1|.|TRBV7-8|.
CASRPRLGAGAEAFF
TGTGCCAGCAGGCCCCGTTTGGGGGCGGGGGCTGAAGCTTTCTTT
>TRBJ1-5|.|TRBV7-6|.
CASSLDIGRNQPQHF
TGTGCCAGCAGCTTAGATATAGGTCGCAATCAGCCCCAGCATTTT
>TRBJ2-5|TRBD2|TRBV2|.
CASSWTSGRRETQYF
TGTGCCAGCAGCTGGACTAGCGGGCGCAGAGAGACCCAGTACTTC
>TRBJ1-1|.|TRBV29-1|.
CSVERGRDTEAFF
TGCAGCGTCGAAAGAGGGAGGGACACTGAAGCTTTCTTT
>TRBJ2-1|.|TRBV10-3|medium-sized
CAISESLRSSYNEQFF
TGTGCCATCAGTGAAAGTCTCCGGAGCTCCTACAATGAGCAGTTCTTC
>TRBJ1-1|.|TRBV5-1|.
CASSLDGANTEAFF
TGCGCCAGCAGCTTGGATGGGGCGAACACTGAAGCTTTCTTT
>TRBJ1-1|.|TRBV15|.
CATSRDSGTIMNTEAFF
TGTGCCACCAGCAGAGATTCAGGTACGATCATGAACACTGAAGCTTTCTTT
>TRBJ1-1|.|TRBV27|.
CASSLYVGDTEAFF
TGTGCCAGCAGTTTATATGTAGGGGACACTGAAGCTTTCTTT
>TRBJ1-1|.|TRBV2|.
CASSEATPGPMNTEAFF
TGTGCCAGCAGTGAAGCTACCCCGGGACCCATGAACACTGAAGCTTTCTTT